The 14 T cell receptor beta chains presented below share a single source sample, sequenced in a study of spatial heterogeneity in lung cancer. A single record per CDR3 protein comes from TCRdb applying MiXCR to the 5' RACE reads. The sample consists of about 56,000 distinct CDR3 sequences, about 8% of them appearing once. Time point denoted: sample taken at primary tumor resection. Whole RNA from tumor, nontumor lung or frozen PBMC was sequenced unsorted. Sequencing was performed on PBMCs, taken at surgery. The receptors come from a female donor with early-stage non-small cell lung cancer.

At least ten counts were recorded for this clonotype. The CDR3 sequence is CASSPQGAGETQYF. The CDR3 nucleotides read TGTGCCAGCAGTCCGCAGGGGGCTGGAGAGACCCAGTACTTC. The chain uses TRBV27 and TRBJ2-5, with 8 bases aligning to TRBD1. Germline V gene data show CDR1 as MNHEY and CDR2 as SMNVEV (reference sequence). Losses at the gene ends were 5 bases for V and 4 bases for J; bases not matched to a gene: 6. The CDR3 covers 14 residues.

This clonotype has more than one count but fewer than ten. V and J are TRBV20-1 and TRBJ2-1; TRBD2 agrees at 14 bases. The J segment lost 7 bases and the V segment lost 4 bases, leaving 12 bases of the junction unmatched. This CDR3 comprises 17 residues. Germline V gives CDR1 DFQATT, CDR2 SNEGSKA (reference sequence). CDR3 nucleotide sequence: TGCAGTGCTACGGGACTAGCGGGAGAGGGAGGTGGGAATGAGCAGTTCTTC. As protein: CSATGLAGEGGGNEQFF.

This clonotype has just a few counts. J is TRBJ1-1 and V is TRBV21-1; the D call in the table, TRBD1, was not verified against the DNA. TRBV21-1 is a listed pseudogene. The CDR3 spans 14 residues. CDR3 loop: CASSLTGRDTEAFF. In DNA, the CDR3 is TGTGCCAGCAGCCTGACAGGGCGAGACACTGAAGCTTTCTTT.

This clonotype was seen only a few times. This chain joins TRBV6-5 and TRBJ1-5, with D possibly TRBD1 on 5 matching bases. Trimming pared 0 bases from V and 4 bases from J, leaving 7 bases between. CDR1 is MNHEY and CDR2 is SVGAGI in the germline V gene. The CDR3 is 14 residues long. The CDR3 loop is CASSYSGGNQPQHF. DNA of the CDR3: TGTGCCAGCAGTTACTCTGGGGGAAATCAGCCCCAGCATTTT.

The sample holds many counts of this clonotype. The chain has TRBV6-5 and TRBJ2-7; 11 bases are shared with TRBD1. Germline V gene sequence: CDR1 MNHEY, CDR2 SVGAGI. V shed 0 bases and J 4 bases; nucleotides not matched to a gene: 8. The length of the CDR3 is 17 residues. The CDR3 coding sequence is TGTGCCAGCAGTTACTCGGGGACAGGGGGGTTTTATTACGAGCAGTACTTC. It specifies CASSYSGTGGFYYEQYF.

In this sample, this clonotype turned up many times. The chain carries TRBV27 and TRBJ1-2, with 8 bases that match TRBD1. Looked up from germline, CDR1 is MNHEY and CDR2 is SMNVEV (reference sequence). The CDR3 loop spans 12 amino acids. With V trimmed by 4 bases and J by 9 bases, 4 bases remained unmatched. The CDR3 bases are TGTGCCAGCAGTTATGGACAGGGCCGCTACACCTTC. The encoded protein is CASSYGQGRYTF.

By share, this clonotype ranks as medium-sized. The rearrangement uses TRBV6-5 and TRBJ2-3; D is undetermined. The germline gives CDR1 MNHEY, CDR2 SVGAGI. The CDR3 runs to 11 residues. V dropped 10 bases and J dropped 1 base, with 6 bases sitting between them. CDR3 loop: CATQRTDTQYF. Written as DNA, the CDR3 is TGTGCCACCCAACGCACAGATACGCAGTATTTT.

This clonotype was seen ten or more times. The genes are TRBV11-2 and TRBJ2-1; D gene uncertain. Germline V gives CDR1 SGHAT, CDR2 FQNNGV. This CDR3 is built from 14 residues. V lost 4 bases and J lost 10, with 17 bases in between. The DNA for the CDR3 is TGTGCCAGCAGCTCCGAGGTGGAAGCCTCGGAGCAGTTCTTC. Amino acids: CASSSEVEASEQFF.

This rearrangement joins TRBV3-1 to TRBJ2-1, with TRBD1 identical over 7 bases. The CDR3 has 14 residues. Per the germline V gene, CDR1 is LGHDT and CDR2 is YNNKEL (reference sequence). The V gene end was trimmed by 4 bases and the J gene end by 7 bases; junction bases not matched to a gene: 7. The CDR3 nucleotides read TGTGCCAGCAGCCTGGTACAGGGGTTGAATGAGCAGTTCTTC. This encodes CASSLVQGLNEQFF.

This clonotype was recorded a few times. V gene TRBV18 combines with J gene TRBJ2-1; 9 positions agree with TRBD1. Looked up from germline, CDR1 is KGHSH and CDR2 is LQKENI. The CDR3 length is 14 residues. The V and J ends lost 4 bases and 8 bases, in that order; junction bases with no gene match: 6. The CDR3 bases are TGTGCCAGCTCACAATCCACAGGGGGCGATGAGCAGTTCTTC. This translates into CASSQSTGGDEQFF.

The sample holds a few counts of this clonotype. The rearrangement joins TRBV11-3 to TRBJ2-1; 11 nucleotides line up with TRBD2. The CDR3 runs 18 residues. In germline, CDR1 is SGHNT, CDR2 YENEEA. V lost 3 bases and J lost 8; bases outside the gene matches: 15. DNA for the CDR3: TGTGCCAGCAGCTTTTTTAGCGGGAGGGCCGATGTATTCGATGAGCAGTTCTTC. Amino acids: CASSFFSGRADVFDEQFF.

In its sample, this clonotype was seen many times. V usage is TRBV11-3 and J usage is TRBJ2-1, with D perhaps TRBD2 (6 bases). The CDR3 sequence is 14 residues long. Germline V lookup: CDR1 SGHNT, CDR2 YENEEA. V was pared by 4 bases and J by 3 bases, with 10 bases between. CDR3 protein: CASSSRLDYNEQFF. The DNA of the CDR3 is TGTGCCAGCAGCTCCCGACTAGACTACAATGAGCAGTTCTTC. The whole variable domain, remainder taken from reference TRBV11-3 and TRBJ2-1, is EAGVVQSPRYKIIEKKQPVAFWCNPISGHNTLYWYLQNLGQGPELLIRYENEEAVDDSQLPKDRFSAERLKGVDSTLKIQPAELGDSAVYLCASSSRLDYNEQFFGPGTRLTVL.

V is TRBV10-2 and J is TRBJ1-5, with D tentatively TRBD1 (5 bases). CDR1 is WSHSY and CDR2 is SAAADI in the germline V gene. The CDR3 is 13 amino acids. With 4 bases removed from V and 7 bases from J, the gap between germline ends came to 11 bases. CDR3 sequence: CASSGRAGQPQHF. The DNA of the CDR3 is TGCGCCAGCAGTGGCAGGGCTGGCCAGCCCCAGCATTTT.

This clonotype has more than one count but fewer than ten. The chain has TRBV5-1 and TRBJ2-5; 9 positions agree with TRBD1. Germline V gene lookup returns CDR1 SGHRS and CDR2 YFSETQ. Trimming removed 0 bases from V and 0 bases from J; junction bases left unmatched: 3. The CDR3 has 16 amino acids. CDR3 sequence reads: CASSLGGQGNQETQYF. The CDR3 nucleotides read TGCGCCAGCAGCTTGGGGGGACAGGGTAACCAAGAGACCCAGTACTTC.